These 10 T cell receptor beta chains share one sample of origin, sequenced in a study of OX40 agonist ivuxolimab in advanced cancers. Here immunoSEQ multiplex PCR was the method, and the copy in TCRdb shows in-frame clones only, minus some. The sample shows some 57,000 clones, more than 70% of them seen only once. The sequenced sample was CD4+ or CD8+ T cells sorted from blood, obtained in a trial of the OX40 agonist ivuxolimab. Receptors were obtained from an adult with an advanced solid tumor such as melanoma, head and neck, liver or kidney cancer.

The chain combines TRBV7-2 with TRBJ1-1; D may be TRBD1 (6 bases). V shed 1 base and J shed 7 bases, with 10 bases lying between them. The CDR3 is made up of 13 amino acids. Germline V gives CDR1 SGHTA, CDR2 FQGNSA. CDR3 nucleotide sequence: TGTGCCAGCAGCTTAGTCGCGGACAGTGAAGCTTTCTTT. It codes for CASSLVADSEAFF.

The chain joins TRBV9 to TRBJ2-6; TRBD2 might be the D (6 bases). Per germline, CDR1 SGDLS and CDR2 YYNGEE. The CDR3 has 16 residues. V was trimmed by 0 bases and J by 2 bases, leaving 9 bases between them. This CDR3 reads CASSVDWGAGANVLTF. DNA of the CDR3: TGTGCCAGCAGCGTAGATTGGGGGGCTGGGGCCAACGTCCTGACTTTC.

The CDR3 nucleotides are TGTGCCAGCAGCCCGCAAGAGACCCAGTACTTC. Its protein is CASSPQETQYF. V usage is TRBV7-9 and J usage is TRBJ2-5; D gene uncertain. This CDR3 region has 11 residues. Trimming took off 5 bases at V and 2 bases at J, with 3 bases between the two ends. Germline lookup yields CDR1 SEHNR and CDR2 FQNEAQ (reference sequence). Together with reference TRBV7-9 and TRBJ2-5, the CDR3 gives the full variable domain: DTGVSQNPRHKITKRGQNVTFRCDPISEHNRLYWYRQTLGQGPEFLTYFQNEAQLEKSRLLSDRFSAERPKGSFSTLEIQRTEQGDSAMYLCASSPQETQYFGPGTRLLVL.

This chain joins TRBV10-3 and TRBJ2-7; 8 bases align to TRBD1. This CDR3 has 14 amino acids. The junction had 4 bases not matched to a gene; V was cut back by 6 bases and J by 0 bases. The germline gives CDR1 ENHRY, CDR2 SYGVKD. The CDR3 is CAISRDRSSYEQYF. The CDR3 DNA is TGTGCCATCAGCCGGGACAGGAGCTCCTACGAGCAGTACTTC.

This chain's CDR3 is CASSQGLISYNEQFF. The CDR3 DNA follows: TGCGCCAGCAGCCAGGGACTTATTTCCTACAATGAGCAGTTCTTC. This rearrangement joins TRBV5-1 to TRBJ2-1, with D possibly TRBD2 on 6 matching bases. The ends were cut back, 4 bases at V and 1 base at J, with 12 bases in the middle. The CDR3 has 15 residues. The germline V gene encodes CDR1 SGHRS and CDR2 YFSETQ.

The rearrangement uses TRBV7-9 and TRBJ2-7; no definite D call. Germline-derived CDR1 and CDR2 are SEHNR and FQNEAQ (reference sequence). The CDR3 loop spans 18 amino acids. Trimming shortened V by 5 bases and J by 3 bases, and 26 bases separated the two germline ends. CDR3 nucleotides: TGTGCCAGCAGCCAAGGGTCCCTAGGCCAAACGACTCTCTACGAGCAGTACTTC. It codes for CASSQGSLGQTTLYEQYF.

The chain carries TRBV9 and TRBJ2-7, with 7 bases aligning to TRBD2. This CDR3 contains 16 residues. Looked up from germline, CDR1 is SGDLS and CDR2 is YYNGEE. V trimming: 4 bases; J trimming: 2 bases; junction bases outside the gene matches: 12. The CDR3 spells CASSREIAGTPYEQYF. CDR3 bases: TGTGCCAGCAGCAGAGAAATAGCGGGCACCCCCTACGAGCAGTACTTC.

The chain links TRBV5-1 to TRBJ2-7, with TRBD1 as a possible D gene (5 bases). Germline V gene sequence: CDR1 SGHRS, CDR2 YFSETQ. CDR3 size: 12 residues. V dropped 0 bases and J dropped 6 bases, with 7 bases sitting between them. In DNA, the CDR3 is TGCGCCAGCAGCTTGGGACAGAGCGAGCAGTACTTC. It specifies CASSLGQSEQYF.

The rearrangement joins TRBV7-3 to TRBJ2-7; 9 nucleotides match TRBD1. Germline V gives CDR1 SGHTA, CDR2 FQGTGA. This CDR3 contains 14 residues. The V gene end was trimmed by 6 bases and the J gene end by 2 bases; junction bases not matched to a gene: 5. The CDR3 region is CASSPDRGTYEQYF. The CDR3 DNA is TGTGCCAGCAGTCCGGACAGGGGAACCTACGAGCAGTACTTC.

The chain joins TRBV4-3 to TRBJ2-2, with D tentatively TRBD2 (6 bases). V lost 3 bases, J lost 0 bases, and 17 bases lay in between. The CDR3 consists of 18 residues. Germline CDR1 and CDR2: LGHNA and YSLEER. The CDR3 protein is CASSHRGEAGTNTGELFF. The CDR3 nucleotides read TGCGCCAGCAGCCATCGCGGCGAGGCGGGAACGAACACCGGGGAGCTGTTTTTT.